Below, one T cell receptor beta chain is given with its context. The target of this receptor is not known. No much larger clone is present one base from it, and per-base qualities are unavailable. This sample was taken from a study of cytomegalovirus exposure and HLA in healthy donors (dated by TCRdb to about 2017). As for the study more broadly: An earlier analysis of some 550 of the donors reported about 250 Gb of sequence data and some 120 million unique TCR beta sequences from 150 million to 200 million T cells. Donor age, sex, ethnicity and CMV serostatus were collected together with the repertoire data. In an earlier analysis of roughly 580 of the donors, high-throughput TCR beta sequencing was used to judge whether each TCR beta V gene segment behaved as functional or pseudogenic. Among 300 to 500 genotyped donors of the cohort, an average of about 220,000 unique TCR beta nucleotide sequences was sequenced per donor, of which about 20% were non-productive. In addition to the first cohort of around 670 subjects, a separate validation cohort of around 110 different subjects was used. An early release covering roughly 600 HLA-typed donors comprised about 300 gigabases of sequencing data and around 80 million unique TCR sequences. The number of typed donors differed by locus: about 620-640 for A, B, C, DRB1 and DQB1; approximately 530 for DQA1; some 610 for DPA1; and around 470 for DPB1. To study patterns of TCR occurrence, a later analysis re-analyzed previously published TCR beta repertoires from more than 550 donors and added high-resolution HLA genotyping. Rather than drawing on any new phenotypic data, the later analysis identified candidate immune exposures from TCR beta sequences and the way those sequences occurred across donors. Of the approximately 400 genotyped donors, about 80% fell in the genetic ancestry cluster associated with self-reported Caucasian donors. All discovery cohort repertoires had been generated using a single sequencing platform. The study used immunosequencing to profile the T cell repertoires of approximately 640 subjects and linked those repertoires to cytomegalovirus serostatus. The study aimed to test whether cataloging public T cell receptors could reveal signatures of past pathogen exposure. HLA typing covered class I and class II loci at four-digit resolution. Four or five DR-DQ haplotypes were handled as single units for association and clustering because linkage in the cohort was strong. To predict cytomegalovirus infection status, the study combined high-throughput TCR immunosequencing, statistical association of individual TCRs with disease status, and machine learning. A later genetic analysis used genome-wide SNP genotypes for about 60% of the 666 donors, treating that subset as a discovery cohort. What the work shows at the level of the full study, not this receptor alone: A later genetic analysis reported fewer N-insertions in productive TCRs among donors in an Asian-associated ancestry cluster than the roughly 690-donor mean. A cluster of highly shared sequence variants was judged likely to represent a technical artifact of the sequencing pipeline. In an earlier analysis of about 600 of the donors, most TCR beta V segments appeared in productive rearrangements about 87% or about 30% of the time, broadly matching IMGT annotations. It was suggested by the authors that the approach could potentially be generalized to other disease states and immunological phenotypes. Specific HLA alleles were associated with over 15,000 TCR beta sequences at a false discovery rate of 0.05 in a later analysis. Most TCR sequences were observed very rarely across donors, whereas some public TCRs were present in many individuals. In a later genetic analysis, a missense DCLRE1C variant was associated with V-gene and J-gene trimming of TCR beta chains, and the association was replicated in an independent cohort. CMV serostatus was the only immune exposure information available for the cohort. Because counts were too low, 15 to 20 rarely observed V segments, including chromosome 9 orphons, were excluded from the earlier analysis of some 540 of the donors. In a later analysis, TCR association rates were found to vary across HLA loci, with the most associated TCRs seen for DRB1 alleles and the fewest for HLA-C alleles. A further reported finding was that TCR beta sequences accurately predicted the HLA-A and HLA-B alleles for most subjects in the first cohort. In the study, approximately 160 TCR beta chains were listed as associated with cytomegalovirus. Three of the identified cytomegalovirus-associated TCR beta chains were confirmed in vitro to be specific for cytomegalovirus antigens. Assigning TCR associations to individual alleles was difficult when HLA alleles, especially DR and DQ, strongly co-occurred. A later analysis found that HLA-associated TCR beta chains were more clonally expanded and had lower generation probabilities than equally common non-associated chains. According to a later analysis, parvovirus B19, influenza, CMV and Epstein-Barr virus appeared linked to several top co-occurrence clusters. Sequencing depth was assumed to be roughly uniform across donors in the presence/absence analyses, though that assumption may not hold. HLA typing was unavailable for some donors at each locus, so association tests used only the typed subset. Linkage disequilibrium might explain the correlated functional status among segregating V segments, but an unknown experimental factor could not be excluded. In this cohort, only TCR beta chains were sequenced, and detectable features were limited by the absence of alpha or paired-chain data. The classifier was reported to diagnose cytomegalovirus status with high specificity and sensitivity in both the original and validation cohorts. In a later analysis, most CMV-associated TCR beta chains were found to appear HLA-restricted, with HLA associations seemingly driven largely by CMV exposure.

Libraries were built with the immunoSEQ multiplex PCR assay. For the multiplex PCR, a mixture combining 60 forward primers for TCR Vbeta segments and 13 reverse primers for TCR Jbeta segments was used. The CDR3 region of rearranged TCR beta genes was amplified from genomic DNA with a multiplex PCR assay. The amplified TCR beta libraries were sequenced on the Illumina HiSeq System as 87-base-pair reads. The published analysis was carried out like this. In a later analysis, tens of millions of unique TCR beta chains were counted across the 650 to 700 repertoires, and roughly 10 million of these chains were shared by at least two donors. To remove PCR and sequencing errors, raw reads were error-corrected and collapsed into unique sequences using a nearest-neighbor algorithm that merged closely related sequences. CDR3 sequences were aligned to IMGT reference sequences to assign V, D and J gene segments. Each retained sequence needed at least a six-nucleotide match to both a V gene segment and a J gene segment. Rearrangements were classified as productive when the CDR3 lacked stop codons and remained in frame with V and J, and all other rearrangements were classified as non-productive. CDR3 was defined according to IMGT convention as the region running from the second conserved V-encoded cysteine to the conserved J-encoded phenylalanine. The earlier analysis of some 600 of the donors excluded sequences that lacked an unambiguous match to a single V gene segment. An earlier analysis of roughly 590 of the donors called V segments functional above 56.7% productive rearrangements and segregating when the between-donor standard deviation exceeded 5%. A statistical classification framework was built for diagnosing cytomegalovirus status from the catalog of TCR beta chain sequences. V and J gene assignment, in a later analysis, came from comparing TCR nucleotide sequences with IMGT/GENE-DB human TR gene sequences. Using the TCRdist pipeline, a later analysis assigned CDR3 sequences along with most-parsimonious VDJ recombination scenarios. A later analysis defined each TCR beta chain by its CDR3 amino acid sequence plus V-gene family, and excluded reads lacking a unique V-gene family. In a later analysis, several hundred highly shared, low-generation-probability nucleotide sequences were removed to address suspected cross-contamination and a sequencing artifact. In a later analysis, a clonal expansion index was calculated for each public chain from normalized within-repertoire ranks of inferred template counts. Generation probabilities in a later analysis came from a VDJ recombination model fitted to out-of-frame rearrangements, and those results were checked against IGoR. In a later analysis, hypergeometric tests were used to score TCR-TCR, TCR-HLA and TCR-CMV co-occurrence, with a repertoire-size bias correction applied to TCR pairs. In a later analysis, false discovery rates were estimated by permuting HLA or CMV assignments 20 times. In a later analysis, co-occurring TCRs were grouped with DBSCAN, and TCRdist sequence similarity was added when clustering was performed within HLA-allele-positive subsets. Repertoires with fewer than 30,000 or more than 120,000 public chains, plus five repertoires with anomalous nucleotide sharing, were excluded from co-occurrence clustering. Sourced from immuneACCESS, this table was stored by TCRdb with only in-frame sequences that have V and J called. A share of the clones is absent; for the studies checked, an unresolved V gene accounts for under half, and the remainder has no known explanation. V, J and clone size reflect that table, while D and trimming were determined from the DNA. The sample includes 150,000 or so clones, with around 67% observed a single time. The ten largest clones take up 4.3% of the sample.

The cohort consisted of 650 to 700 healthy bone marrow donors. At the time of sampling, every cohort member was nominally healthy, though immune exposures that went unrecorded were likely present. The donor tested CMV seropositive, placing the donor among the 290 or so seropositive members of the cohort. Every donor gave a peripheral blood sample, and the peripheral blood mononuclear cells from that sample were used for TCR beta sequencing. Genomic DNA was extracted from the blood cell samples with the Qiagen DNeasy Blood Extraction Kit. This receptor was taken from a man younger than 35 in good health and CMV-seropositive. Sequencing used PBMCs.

The DNA reads TGTGCCAGCAGTCCTGGGGGGACCGGGGAGCTGTTTTTT. It translates as CASSPGGTGELFF. The chain joins TRBV28 to TRBJ2-2; the best D guess is TRBD2, with 6 bases matching. Reading the germline V gene gives CDR1 MDHEN and CDR2 SYDVKM. The junction shows trimming of 5 bases on V and 5 bases on J, plus 9 bases between the germline ends. From its cysteine to its phenylalanine, the CDR3 spans 13 amino acids. Only the CDR3 DNA stays, 39 bases, in frame from base 1. The CDR3, completed at both ends by the reference TRBV28 and TRBJ2-2 genes, gives the full variable domain DVKVTQSSRYLVKRTGEKVFLECVQDMDHENMFWYRQDPGLGLRLIYFSYDVKMKEKGDIPEGYSVSREKKERFSLILESASTNQTSMYLCASSPGGTGELFFGEGSRLTVL.